Listed here are 11 T cell receptor beta chains from one sample, sequenced in a study of cytomegalovirus exposure and HLA in healthy donors. The study ran its PCR with 60 Vbeta and 13 Jbeta primers. Profiling relied on immunoSEQ multiplex PCR, and the TCRdb table lists in-frame clones only, not all of them. Reported are 96,000 or so clones; the ten largest clones contain 3% to 4%. Input material: PBMCs. All receptors come from a woman under 40 in good health and CMV-seronegative.

With respect to this clone: Other DNA sequences in this specimen translate into the identical CDR3. The rearrangement joins TRBV9 to TRBJ1-1, with D hard to call. Germline loops: CDR1 SGDLS, CDR2 YYNGEE. The CDR3 contains 13 residues. Trimming stripped 0 bases from V and 3 bases from J, with 6 bases between. The CDR3 coding sequence is TGTGCCAGCAGCGTAGCCGGGGACACTGAAGCTTTCTTT. As protein: CASSVAGDTEAFF. Supplemented by reference TRBV9 and TRBJ1-1, the full variable domain reads DSGVTQTPKHLITATGQRVTLRCSPRSGDLSVYWYQQSLDQGLQFLIQYYNGEERAKGNILERFSAQQFPDLHSELNLSSLELGDSALYFCASSVAGDTEAFFGQGTRLTVV.

This chain links TRBV5-4 with TRBJ1-5; 8 bases fit TRBD1. The CDR3 has 14 residues. Trimming took 4 bases from V and 5 from J; bases not matched to a gene: 5. Germline loops: CDR1 SGHNT, CDR2 YYREEE (reference sequence). CDR3 nucleotide sequence: TGTGCCAGCAGCCCCGGGACAGGTCATCAGCCCCAGCATTTT. Translated: CASSPGTGHQPQHF.

V usage is TRBV30 and J usage is TRBJ1-2; D gene uncertain. The CDR3 extends over 14 amino acids. Germline V CDR1 and CDR2: GTSNPN, SVGIG (reference sequence). With 2 bases removed from V and 4 bases from J, the gap between germline ends came to 14 bases. CDR3 DNA sequence: TGTGCCTGGAGTATCGACGGAGATACCTATGGCTACACCTTC. Translation: CAWSIDGDTYGYTF.

CDR3 nucleotide sequence: TGTGCCAGTAGTATACGAGCCGGGAACAGGGGGCGCGGCTACACCTTC. It codes for CASSIRAGNRGRGYTF. The chain links TRBV19 to TRBJ1-2, with 9 bases aligning to TRBD1. J was trimmed by 8 bases and V by 2 bases; bases with no gene match: 12. The CDR3 runs to 16 residues. Per the germline V gene, CDR1 is LNHDA and CDR2 is SQIVND (reference sequence).

The chain employs TRBV28 and TRBJ1-2; 10 bases are a match to TRBD1. There are 15 residues in the CDR3. Germline lookup yields CDR1 MDHEN and CDR2 SYDVKM. The V segment lost 6 bases and the J segment 8 bases; nucleotides outside the gene matches: 12. DNA of the CDR3: TGTGCCAGCAGAATTTCGGGGACAGGGGTACGGGGCTACACCTTC. Translated: CASRISGTGVRGYTF.

The chain links TRBV13 to TRBJ2-7, with TRBD1 identical over 7 bases. The germline V gene has CDR1 PRHDT and CDR2 FYEKMQ (reference sequence). V shed 5 bases and J 3 bases; nucleotides not matched to a gene: 13. The CDR3 has 16 residues. The CDR3 region is CASSETGTAEGYEQYF. DNA of the CDR3: TGTGCCAGCAGCGAAACTGGGACAGCCGAAGGCTACGAGCAGTACTTC.

The rearrangement joins TRBV6-1 to TRBJ2-3; no reliable D call. The germline V and J ends were trimmed by 3 bases and 2 bases, with 6 bases remaining between them. Germline V lookup: CDR1 MNHNS, CDR2 SASEGT. This CDR3 spans 13 amino acids. CDR3 region: CASSDPLTDTQYF. The DNA of the CDR3 is TGTGCCAGCAGTGACCCACTCACAGATACGCAGTATTTT.

This chain uses TRBV28 with TRBJ1-6; D gene ambiguous. The germline V and J ends were trimmed by 3 bases and 2 bases, with 11 bases remaining between them. The CDR3 extends over 16 amino acids. Germline V gene lookup returns CDR1 MDHEN and CDR2 SYDVKM. This chain's CDR3 is CASSLATGPYNSPLHF. The CDR3 region has the DNA TGTGCCAGCAGTTTGGCTACTGGGCCCTATAATTCACCCCTCCACTTT.

J is TRBJ2-5 and V is TRBV5-6, with 8 bases matching TRBD1. The CDR3 length is 15 residues. The V gene's germline CDR1 is SGHDT and CDR2 YYEEEE. V lost 4 bases, J lost 5 bases, and 10 bases stayed unmatched. The CDR3 region has the DNA TGTGCCAGCAGCCTCGGACAGGGTGGCGGGGAGACCCAGTACTTC. Its translation is CASSLGQGGGETQYF.

The V call is TRBV6-5, the J call TRBJ1-4, with TRBD1 matching 7 bases. Germline lookup yields CDR1 MNHEY and CDR2 SVGAGI. This CDR3 region has 15 residues. V shed 6 bases, J shed 7 bases, and the junction held 11 bases outside the gene matches. In DNA form, the CDR3 reads TGTGCCAGCAGCCGTCGGGGGACAGCAATTGAAAAACTGTTTTTT. Translation gives CASSRRGTAIEKLFF.

This chain connects TRBV18 to TRBJ1-2, with TRBD1 matching 8 bases. V shed 3 bases and J 2 bases; nucleotides not matched to a gene: 17. The CDR3 contains 19 residues. Looked up from germline, CDR1 is KGHSH and CDR2 is LQKENI. For the CDR3, the DNA is TGTGCCAGCTCACCGACAAGGACCCGACAGGGGAGGCAGAACTATGGCTACACCTTC. This gives the protein CASSPTRTRQGRQNYGYTF.